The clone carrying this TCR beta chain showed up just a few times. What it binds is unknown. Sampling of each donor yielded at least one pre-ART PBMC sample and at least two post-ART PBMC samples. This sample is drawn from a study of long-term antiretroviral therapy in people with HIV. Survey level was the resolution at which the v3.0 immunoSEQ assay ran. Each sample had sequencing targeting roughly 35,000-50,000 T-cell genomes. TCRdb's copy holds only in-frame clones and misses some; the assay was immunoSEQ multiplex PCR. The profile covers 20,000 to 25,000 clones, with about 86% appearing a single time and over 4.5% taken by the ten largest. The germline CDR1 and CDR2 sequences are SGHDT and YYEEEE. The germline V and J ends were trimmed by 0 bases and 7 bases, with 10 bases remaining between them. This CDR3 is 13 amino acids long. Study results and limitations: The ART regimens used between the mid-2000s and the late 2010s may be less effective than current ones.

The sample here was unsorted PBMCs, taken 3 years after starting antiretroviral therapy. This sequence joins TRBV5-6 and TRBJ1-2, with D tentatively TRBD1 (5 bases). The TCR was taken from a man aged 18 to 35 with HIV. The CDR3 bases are TGTGCCAGCAGCTTGGGCGGCAGGGCTGGCTACACCTTC. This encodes CASSLGGRAGYTF.